These 6 T cell receptor beta chains share one sample of origin, sequenced in a study of beta chain features in type 1 diabetes (dated by TCRdb to the late 2010s). The method was the immunoSEQ multiplex PCR assay. All of the isolated RNA was reverse transcribed with the High Capacity cDNA Reverse Transcription Kit, so expressed TCRB transcripts were sequenced. The immuneACCESS repertoire file appears here via TCRdb, limited to in-frame rearrangements. These files lack a portion of the clones; in checked studies, under half of the deficit traces to unresolved V genes, and the cause of the others is not known. The sample records fewer than 550,000 clones, 10% to 12% of which are singletons. The leading ten clones occupy more than 0.045% of the sample. Specimen: naive CD4+ T cells from blood. The cell subset or site label corresponds to: true naive CD4+ T cells. Receptors were obtained from a woman between 18 and 29 years old in good health.

On this clone: At one end, the junction sequence differs from germline, possibly due to a read error. The genes are TRBV7-7 and TRBJ2-6, with unresolved D. Per the germline V gene, CDR1 is SSHAT and CDR2 is FNYEAQ (reference sequence). The CDR3 has 13 residues. CDR3 coding DNA: TGTGCTAGCAGCGCCTCTGGGGCCAACGTCCTGACTTTC. Encoded protein: CASSASGANVLTF.

There are a few counts of this clone. At the DNA level, this CDR3 is encoded by other sequences in the same sample as well. The chain is built from TRBV28 and TRBJ2-5; 10 bases match TRBD1. CDR1 is MDHEN, CDR2 SYDVKM, per germline. The junction had 7 bases not matched to a gene; V was cut back by 6 bases and J by 3 bases. The CDR3 has 15 amino acids. In nucleotides, the CDR3 is TGTGCCAGCAGCAGTCCAGGACAGGGGGAAGAGACCCAGTACTTC. It codes for CASSSPGQGEETQYF.

This clone has just a few counts. The chain joins TRBV7-2 to TRBJ2-1; unclear D gene. Trimming removed 7 bases at V and 8 bases at J, with 12 bases between. Germline values: CDR1 SGHTA, CDR2 FQGNSA. The CDR3 has 12 residues. Written as DNA, the CDR3 is TGTGCCAGCACCTTTGGAGTTTATGAGCAGTTCTTC. Translated: CASTFGVYEQFF.

J is TRBJ2-3 and V is TRBV29-1, with D maybe TRBD2 (6 bases). CDR3 size: 13 residues. The V end lost 7 bases, the J end lost 5 bases, and 16 bases lay between the germline ends. Germline-derived CDR1 and CDR2 are SQVTM and ANQGSEA. This CDR3 reads CSAWGLGGDTQYF. The DNA for the CDR3 is TGCAGCGCCTGGGGTCTGGGAGGAGATACGCAGTATTTT.

The chain recombines TRBV6-6 with TRBJ1-5; 8 bases line up with TRBD1. The CDR3 length is 15 residues. Germline trimming cut 8 bases from V and 6 bases from J; bases unmatched to any gene: 12. From germline, CDR1 is MNHNY and CDR2 SVGAGI (reference sequence). The CDR3 DNA is TGTGCCAGCCGCCTCGGGCAGGGGGCAGGTCAGCCCCAGCATTTT. The encoded protein is CASRLGQGAGQPQHF.

Note on this clone: Within the sample, other DNA sequences also encode this same CDR3. The chain combines TRBV23-1 with TRBJ2-5; tentative D call: TRBD2 (5 bases). TRBV23-1 is identified as an open reading frame with a role that is uncertain. V gave up 4 bases and J gave up 5 bases, with 14 bases separating them. This CDR3 region has 14 residues. CDR3 nucleotides: TGCGCCAGCAGTCCTCGGGGTGGTGGGGAGACCCAGTACTTC. Protein sequence: CASSPRGGGETQYF.